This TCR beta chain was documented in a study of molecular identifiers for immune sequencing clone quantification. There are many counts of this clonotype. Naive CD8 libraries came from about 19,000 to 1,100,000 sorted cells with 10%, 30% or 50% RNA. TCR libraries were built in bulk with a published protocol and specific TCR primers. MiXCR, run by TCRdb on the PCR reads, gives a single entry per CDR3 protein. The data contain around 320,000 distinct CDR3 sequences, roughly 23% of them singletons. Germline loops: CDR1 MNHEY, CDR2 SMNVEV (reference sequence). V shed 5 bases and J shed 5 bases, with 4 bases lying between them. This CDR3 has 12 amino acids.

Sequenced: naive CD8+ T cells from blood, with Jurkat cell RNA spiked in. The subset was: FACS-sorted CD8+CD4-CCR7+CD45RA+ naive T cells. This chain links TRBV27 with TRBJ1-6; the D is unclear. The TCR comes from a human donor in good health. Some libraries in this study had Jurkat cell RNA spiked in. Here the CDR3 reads CASSPHNSPLHF. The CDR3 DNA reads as TGTGCCAGCAGTCCTCATAATTCACCCCTCCACTTT.